A single sample gave rise to the 31 T cell receptor beta chains below, sequenced in a study of T cells in narcolepsy. Libraries were prepared by immunoSEQ multiplex PCR; TCRdb keeps only in-frame clonotypes and omits some of them. The profile covers 30,000 to 40,000 clones, with approximately 77% appearing a single time and approximately 2.2% taken by the ten largest. The sequenced sample was memory (CD45RA-) CD4+ T cells from blood. These receptors all come from a human donor in good health.

The chain has TRBV27 and TRBJ2-5; D is ambiguous. V lost 1 base and J lost 2, with 8 bases in between. CDR1 is MNHEY, CDR2 SMNVEV, per germline (reference sequence). This CDR3 region has 14 residues. This CDR3 is CASSLFRQQETQYF. The CDR3 DNA sequence: TGTGCCAGCAGTTTATTTAGGCAGCAAGAGACCCAGTACTTC.

The chain is built from TRBV2 and TRBJ2-7; weak D call: TRBD1 (6 bases). Between the trimmed V and J ends, which lost 6 bases and 6 bases, there was a span of 15 bases. The CDR3 spans 13 residues. Germline V gives CDR1 SNHLY, CDR2 FYNNEI. As DNA, the CDR3 is TGTGCCAGCAGACAGGGATTAGTTGGCGAGCAGTACTTC. It codes for CASRQGLVGEQYF.

The chain is built from TRBV5-1 and TRBJ1-2; possibly TRBD1 for D (6 bases). Germline V lookup: CDR1 SGHRS, CDR2 YFSETQ. Trimming removed 4 bases at V and 4 bases at J, with 14 bases between. CDR3 size: 14 residues. The CDR3 here is CASSEGQSVYGYTF. The DNA of the CDR3 is TGCGCCAGCAGCGAAGGACAGTCGGTCTATGGCTACACCTTC.

The rearrangement links TRBV30 to TRBJ2-7; tentative D call: TRBD1 (6 bases). The CDR3 covers 11 residues. Germline loops: CDR1 GTSNPN, CDR2 SVGIG (reference sequence). Trimming pared 3 bases from V and 6 bases from J, leaving 9 bases between. The CDR3 bases are TGTGCCTGGAGAAGGGGGAGCGAGCAGTACTTC. This translates into CAWRRGSEQYF. The full variable domain, its missing parts supplied by reference TRBV30 and TRBJ2-7, is SQTIHQWPATLVQPVGSPLSLECTVEGTSNPNLYWYRQAAGRGLQLLFYSVGIGQISSEVPQNLSASRPQDRQFILSSKKLLLSDSGFYLCAWRRGSEQYFGPGTRLTVT.

This sequence joins TRBV10-1 and TRBJ1-1, with a weak D call TRBD1 (6 bases). Germline assignment: CDR1 WNHNN and CDR2 SYGVQD (reference sequence). The CDR3 length is 15 residues. Trimming removed 0 bases from V and 5 bases from J, with 13 bases in between. The DNA of the CDR3 is TGCGCCAGCAGTGAGTCGGGGGGCGCATCAACTGAAGCTTTCTTT. It is translated as CASSESGGASTEAFF.

This clone appeared a single time. The gene calls are TRBV19 and TRBJ2-7; D is perhaps TRBD2 (5 bases). The V end lost 3 bases, the J end lost 3 bases, and 15 bases lay between the germline ends. CDR1 and CDR2 (germline): LNHDA, SQIVND (reference sequence). CDR3 length: 15 amino acids. CDR3 loop: CASSIGVAVHYEQYF. DNA of the CDR3: TGTGCCAGTAGTATCGGGGTGGCGGTACACTACGAGCAGTACTTC.

The chain recombines TRBV6-6 with TRBJ2-7; maybe TRBD2 (5 bases). From germline, CDR1 is MNHNY and CDR2 SVGAGI (reference sequence). CDR3 length: 15 amino acids. V was pared by 4 bases and J by 4 bases, with 17 bases between. The CDR3 spells CASSSPTLERYEQYF. CDR3 DNA: TGTGCCAGCAGTTCACCGACACTTGAGCGGTACGAGCAGTACTTC.

This chain uses TRBV7-3 with TRBJ2-3; 7 bases match TRBD1. V lost 5 bases, J lost 0 bases, and 8 bases stayed unmatched. CDR3 length: 16 amino acids. Germline loops: CDR1 SGHTA, CDR2 FQGTGA. The CDR3 is CASSTGTERSTDTQYF. CDR3 DNA: TGTGCCAGCAGCACTGGGACAGAGAGGAGCACAGATACGCAGTATTTT. The full variable domain, with the rest looked up from reference TRBV7-3 and TRBJ2-3, is GAGVSQTPSNKVTEKGKYVELRCDPISGHTALYWYRQSLGQGPEFLIYFQGTGAADDSGLPNDRFFAVRPEGSVSTLKIQRTERGDSAVYLCASSTGTERSTDTQYFGPGTRLTVL.

The chain is built from TRBV27 and TRBJ1-2, with 7 bases aligning to TRBD1. V lost 8 bases and J lost 4; bases outside the gene matches: 1. The CDR3 totals 11 residues. CDR1 and CDR2 (germline): MNHEY, SMNVEV (reference sequence). Here the CDR3 reads CASGDSYGYTF. The DNA of the CDR3 is TGTGCCAGCGGGGACAGCTATGGCTACACCTTC.

The chain is built from TRBV5-4 and TRBJ2-1; TRBD2 might be the D (5 bases). Germline loops: CDR1 SGHNT, CDR2 YYREEE (reference sequence). Trimming removed 7 bases at V and 8 bases at J, with 13 bases between. The CDR3 runs 12 residues. CDR3 DNA sequence: TGTGCCAGCGGACTCCCGCTAGATGAGCAGTTCTTC. It translates to CASGLPLDEQFF.

J is TRBJ1-3 and V is TRBV25-1; weak D call: TRBD1 (5 bases). This CDR3 has 13 residues. Germline CDR1 is MGHDK and CDR2 is SYGVNS. V was clipped by 8 bases and J by 2 bases, with 10 bases between them. CDR3 coding DNA: TGTGCCAGCGCCTGGGGCGCTGGAAACACCATATATTTT. Encoded protein: CASAWGAGNTIYF.

CDR3 loop: CASSQFLGIGTEAFF. CDR3 sequence (DNA): TGCGCCAGCAGCCAGTTCCTAGGTATCGGCACTGAAGCTTTCTTT. V and J are TRBV4-3 and TRBJ1-1; no clear D gene. The CDR3 loop spans 15 amino acids. V lost 3 bases to trimming and J lost 4 bases, with 15 bases between them. The V gene's germline CDR1 is LGHNA and CDR2 YSLEER.

The chain is built from TRBV5-1 and TRBJ2-1, with D possibly matching TRBD1 (6 bases). This CDR3 region has 16 residues. V was shortened by 4 bases and J by 10 bases, with 24 bases between the two germline ends. Germline V gene sequence: CDR1 SGHRS, CDR2 YFSETQ. The CDR3 nucleotides read TGCGCCAGCAGCATAACCGGGACACTCCTTATGGAGGAGCAGTTCTTC. Amino acids: CASSITGTLLMEEQFF.

This sequence joins TRBV5-1 and TRBJ1-1; no reliable D call. V lost 0 bases and J 0 bases, leaving 9 bases between the germline ends. The germline gives CDR1 SGHRS, CDR2 YFSETQ. This CDR3 comprises 15 residues. In nucleotides, the CDR3 is TGCGCCAGCAGCTTGGCCTGGCACCTGAACACTGAAGCTTTCTTT. Translating gives CASSLAWHLNTEAFF.

This clone is medium-sized within its sample. V and J are TRBV6-6 and TRBJ1-3, with D tentatively TRBD1 (5 bases). Trimming left V 4 bases short and J 2 bases short, with 12 bases between. The CDR3 totals 15 residues. CDR1 and CDR2 (germline): MNHNY, SVGAGI (reference sequence). The CDR3: CASSFEGVTGNTIYF. CDR3 in DNA: TGTGCCAGCAGTTTCGAAGGGGTCACTGGAAACACCATATATTTT.

This chain joins TRBV15 and TRBJ2-7; D uncertain. The CDR3 length is 12 residues. V lost 0 bases and J lost 10, with 10 bases in between. Germline CDR1 reads LNHNV; CDR2 reads YYDKDF (reference sequence). Written as DNA, the CDR3 is TGTGCCACCAGCAGAGATGGCGTAGCCCAGTACTTC. It is translated as CATSRDGVAQYF.

The chain combines TRBV19 with TRBJ2-3, with 15 bases matching TRBD2. The V and J ends lost 4 bases and 6 bases, in that order; junction bases with no gene match: 8. Germline lookup yields CDR1 LNHDA and CDR2 SQIVND (reference sequence). CDR3 size: 17 residues. The CDR3 is CASSKSGLAGGADTQYF. CDR3 bases: TGTGCCAGTAGTAAATCGGGACTAGCGGGAGGCGCCGATACGCAGTATTTT.

The chain has TRBV4-1 and TRBJ2-5; unclear D gene. V was clipped by 0 bases and J by 7 bases, with 3 bases between them. Germline V gene data show CDR1 as MGHRA and CDR2 as YSYEKL. The CDR3 covers 11 residues. CDR3 region: CASSQEGTQYF. The CDR3 DNA is TGCGCCAGCAGCCAAGAAGGGACCCAGTACTTC.

V gene TRBV9 combines with J gene TRBJ1-1, with 10 bases lining up with TRBD1. This CDR3 has 15 residues. V shed 7 bases, J shed 0 bases, and the junction held 6 bases outside the gene matches. Germline V gene lookup returns CDR1 SGDLS and CDR2 YYNGEE. The CDR3 nucleotides read TGTGCCAGCCGGACAGGGGGATCAGTGAACACTGAAGCTTTCTTT. Protein: CASRTGGSVNTEAFF.

The rearrangement links TRBV19 to TRBJ2-5, with D unresolved. The germline V gene encodes CDR1 LNHDA and CDR2 SQIVND (reference sequence). V dropped 5 bases and J dropped 2 bases, with 9 bases sitting between them. The CDR3 spans 13 residues. This chain's CDR3 is CASSASRQETQYF. DNA of the CDR3: TGTGCCAGTAGTGCGAGCAGACAAGAGACCCAGTACTTC.

This chain uses TRBV5-5 with TRBJ2-2, with D hard to call. The CDR3 length is 14 residues. V was trimmed by 4 bases and J by 4 bases, leaving 11 bases between them. The germline CDR1 and CDR2 sequences are SGHKS and YYEKEE (reference sequence). The CDR3 DNA reads TGTGCCAGCAGCCCGGAAGGAAGCACCGGGGAGCTGTTTTTT. It codes for CASSPEGSTGELFF.

The genes are TRBV19 and TRBJ1-1; no reliable D call. V lost 0 bases and J 0 bases, leaving 8 bases between the germline ends. The CDR3 consists of 15 residues. Germline CDR1 LNHDA, CDR2 SQIVND (reference sequence). The CDR3 nucleotides are TGTGCCAGTAGTATAGATGACAATTTGAACACTGAAGCTTTCTTT. Residues: CASSIDDNLNTEAFF.

The chain employs TRBV7-6 and TRBJ2-3, with TRBD1 as a possible D gene (6 bases). Per germline, CDR1 SGHVS and CDR2 FNYEAQ. The CDR3 consists of 16 residues. V was cut by 5 bases and J by 4 bases, with 19 bases left in between. The CDR3 loop is CASSLQQGLLADTQYF. CDR3 nucleotide sequence: TGTGCCAGCAGCCTCCAACAGGGTTTATTGGCAGATACGCAGTATTTT.

The V and J genes are TRBV5-5 and TRBJ2-1, with TRBD2 identical over 9 bases. Germline V gene sequence: CDR1 SGHKS, CDR2 YYEKEE (reference sequence). Losses at the gene ends were 5 bases for V and 4 bases for J; bases not matched to a gene: 4. CDR3 length equals 14 residues. The CDR3 loop reads CASRLAGDYNEQFF. For the CDR3, the DNA is TGTGCCAGCAGGTTAGCGGGGGATTACAATGAGCAGTTCTTC.

The CDR3 reads CAISENQGAAQPQHF. CDR3 bases: TGTGCCATCAGTGAAAACCAGGGGGCAGCGCAGCCCCAGCATTTT. The rearrangement joins TRBV10-3 to TRBJ1-5, with 8 nucleotides matching TRBD1. V was pared by 3 bases and J by 7 bases, with 8 bases of the junction left unmatched. CDR1 ENHRY and CDR2 SYGVKD come from the germline V gene. This CDR3 comprises 15 residues.

CDR3 loop: CASSTRGQNTEAFF. In DNA form, the CDR3 reads TGTGCCAGCAGCACCCGCGGACAGAACACTGAAGCTTTCTTT. The chain employs TRBV7-8 and TRBJ1-1; possibly TRBD1 for D (5 bases). The germline gives CDR1 SGHVS, CDR2 FQNEAQ. Trimming shortened V by 5 bases and J by 1 base, and 11 bases separated the two germline ends. The CDR3 extends over 14 amino acids.

The V call is TRBV1, the J call TRBJ2-1; TRBD1, as called in the table, went unchecked against the DNA. TRBV1 is a recognized pseudogene. The CDR3 loop spans 15 amino acids. The CDR3 sequence is CTSSHQQGENNEQFF. CDR3 DNA: TGCACCAGCAGCCATCAACAGGGGGAAAACAATGAGCAGTTCTTC.

The chain employs TRBV27 and TRBJ1-1, with 9 bases identical to TRBD1. The CDR3 extends over 14 amino acids. CDR1 and CDR2 from the germline V gene are MNHEY and SMNVEV (reference sequence). V dropped 6 bases and J dropped 2; count of bases not matched to a gene: 4. This CDR3 is CASRKQGANTEAFF. Written as DNA, the CDR3 is TGTGCCAGCAGAAAACAGGGGGCAAACACTGAAGCTTTCTTT.

The J gene is TRBJ2-7, the V gene TRBV6-1; D not resolved. The V end was cut by 2 bases, the J end by 3 bases, with 8 bases between. This CDR3 region has 13 residues. CDR1 is MNHNS, CDR2 SASEGT, per germline. This CDR3 is CASSERDIYEQYF. The CDR3 DNA follows: TGTGCCAGCAGTGAACGCGACATCTACGAGCAGTACTTC.

The chain carries TRBV25-1 and TRBJ1-6; D is perhaps TRBD1 (5 bases). V lost 3 bases and J lost 8, with 17 bases in between. The CDR3 extends over 16 amino acids. The germline gives CDR1 MGHDK, CDR2 SYGVNS. DNA of the CDR3: TGTGCCAGCAGTGATCCCGCAGGAGAGGGGTATTCACCCCTCCACTTT. Translation: CASSDPAGEGYSPLHF.

The chain carries TRBV5-1 and TRBJ1-2; 10 bases agree with TRBD1. V trimming: 7 bases; J trimming: 1 base; junction bases outside the gene matches: 13. The length of the CDR3 is 17 residues. The germline V gene has CDR1 SGHRS and CDR2 YFSETQ. The CDR3 bases are TGCGCCAGCGCCCACCGGGACAGGGGTCCCTTTAACTATGGCTACACCTTC. Its translation is CASAHRDRGPFNYGYTF.